One T cell receptor beta chain is described in this entry. The record originates from a study of blood T cell repertoires in COVID-19. About the research overall: Samples taken during acute and convalescent COVID-19 were collected in the United States, Italy and Spain. Sources were T cells, B-cell-depleted T cells, or PBMCs; the material itself was cDNA or gDNA.

In the study's own analysis: Cell counts per sample came from amplifying reference gene primers. The method was immunoSEQ multiplex PCR; TCRdb's version includes in-frame clones alone and lacks a portion of them. The V and J calls and clone size come from that table; D and trimming were worked out from the DNA. The repertoire includes roughly 80,000 clones, roughly 89% of them detected once, and 3.5% sits in the top ten. Germline V lookup: CDR1 SGHKS, CDR2 YYEKEE (reference sequence). Trimming at V came to 0 bases and at J to 7 bases, leaving 7 bases not matched to a gene. The CDR3 length is 16 residues.

Sequences were obtained from peripheral blood. The rearrangement uses TRBV5-5 and TRBJ1-6; 7 nucleotides match TRBD1. The clonotype originates from a man in his fifties or sixties with acute or convalescent COVID-19. The chain's CDR3 is CASSLATTGRNSPLHF. The CDR3 nucleotides are TGTGCCAGCAGCTTGGCCACGACAGGGAGGAATTCACCCCTCCACTTT.